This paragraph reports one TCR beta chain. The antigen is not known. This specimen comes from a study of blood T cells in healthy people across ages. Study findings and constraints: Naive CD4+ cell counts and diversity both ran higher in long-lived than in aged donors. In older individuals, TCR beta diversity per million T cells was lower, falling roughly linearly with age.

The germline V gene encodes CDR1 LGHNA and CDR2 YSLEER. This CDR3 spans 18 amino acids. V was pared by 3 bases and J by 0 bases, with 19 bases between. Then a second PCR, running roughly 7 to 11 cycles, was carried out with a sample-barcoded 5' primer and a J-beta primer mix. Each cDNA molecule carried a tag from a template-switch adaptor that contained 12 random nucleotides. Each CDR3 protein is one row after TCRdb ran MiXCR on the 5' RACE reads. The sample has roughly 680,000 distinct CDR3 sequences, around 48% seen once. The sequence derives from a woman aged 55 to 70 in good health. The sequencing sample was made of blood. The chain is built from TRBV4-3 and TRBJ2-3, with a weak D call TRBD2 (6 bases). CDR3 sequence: CASSQTFWSGLSTDTQYF. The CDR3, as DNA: TGCGCCAGCAGCCAGACATTCTGGAGCGGGTTGAGCACAGATACGCAGTATTTT.